These 6 T cell receptor beta chains came from one sample sequenced in a study of technical replicates of blood from several donors. Data came from immunoSEQ multiplex PCR; TCRdb stores just in-frame clones and leaves some out. The profile shows 75,000 to 90,000 clones, approximately 95% of them singletons. Sequencing used T cells isolated from PBMCs. The receptors derive from a human donor in good health.

This rearrangement joins TRBV28 to TRBJ1-1; 8 nucleotides agree with TRBD1. Trimming cost V 6 bases and J 4 bases; bases outside gene matches: 7. The CDR3 consists of 14 residues. Germline V gives CDR1 MDHEN, CDR2 SYDVKM. CDR3 region: CASRDRGWGTEAFF. The CDR3 coding sequence is TGTGCCAGCAGAGACAGGGGCTGGGGCACTGAAGCTTTCTTT.

The J gene is TRBJ1-1, the V gene TRBV6-1; D is ambiguous. Trimming cost V 5 bases and J 1 base, with 11 bases left between them. The CDR3 totals 14 residues. Germline CDR1 is MNHNS and CDR2 is SASEGT. The CDR3 region is CASSLNGANTEAFF. CDR3 in DNA: TGTGCCAGCAGTTTAAACGGAGCGAACACTGAAGCTTTCTTT.

This chain links TRBV6-1 with TRBJ2-7, with D possibly being TRBD2 (6 bases). In germline, CDR1 is MNHNS, CDR2 SASEGT. Between the trimmed V and J ends, which lost 7 bases and 0 bases, there was a span of 13 bases. The CDR3 loop spans 14 amino acids. CDR3 in DNA: TGTGCCAGCAATAGCGGCGGTAGCTCCTACGAGCAGTACTTC. Translation: CASNSGGSSYEQYF.

This rearrangement joins TRBV6-5 to TRBJ2-7, with 8 bases lining up with TRBD2. V lost 6 bases to trimming and J lost 4 bases; unmatched junction nucleotides: 11. Germline CDR1 and CDR2: MNHEY and SVGAGI. This CDR3 is built from 15 residues. CDR3 loop: CASSPTGAGVYEQYF. The DNA of the CDR3 is TGTGCCAGCAGCCCCACTGGAGCGGGAGTATACGAGCAGTACTTC.

J is TRBJ2-3 and V is TRBV30, with D possibly TRBD2 on 6 matching bases. V was pared by 8 bases and J by 3 bases, with 21 bases between. Germline V gene data show CDR1 as GTSNPN and CDR2 as SVGIG (reference sequence). This CDR3 has 15 residues. CDR3 protein: CALEPAGGATDTQYF. CDR3 in DNA: TGTGCCCTGGAACCCGCAGGAGGGGCAACAGATACGCAGTATTTT.

The chain has TRBV4-1 and TRBJ2-1; TRBD2 aligns across 9 bases. Trimming at V came to 0 bases and at J to 7 bases, leaving 13 bases not matched to a gene. CDR3 length: 18 amino acids. Per the germline V gene, CDR1 is MGHRA and CDR2 is YSYEKL. CDR3 in amino acids: CASSQDLRGGRALNEQFF. CDR3 sequence (DNA): TGCGCCAGCAGCCAAGATTTGAGGGGCGGGAGGGCCTTGAATGAGCAGTTCTTC.